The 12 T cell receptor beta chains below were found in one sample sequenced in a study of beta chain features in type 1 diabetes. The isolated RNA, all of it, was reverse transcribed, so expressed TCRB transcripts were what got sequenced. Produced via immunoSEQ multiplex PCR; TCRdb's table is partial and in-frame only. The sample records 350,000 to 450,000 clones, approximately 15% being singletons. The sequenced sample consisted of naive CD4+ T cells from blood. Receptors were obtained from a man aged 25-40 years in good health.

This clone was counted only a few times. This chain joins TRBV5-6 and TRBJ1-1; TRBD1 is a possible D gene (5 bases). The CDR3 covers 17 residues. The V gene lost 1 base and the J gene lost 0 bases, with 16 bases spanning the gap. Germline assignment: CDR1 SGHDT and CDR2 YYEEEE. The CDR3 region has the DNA TGTGCCAGCAGCTTGAAGATCGGGGGAGATATGAACACTGAAGCTTTCTTT. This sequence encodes CASSLKIGGDMNTEAFF.

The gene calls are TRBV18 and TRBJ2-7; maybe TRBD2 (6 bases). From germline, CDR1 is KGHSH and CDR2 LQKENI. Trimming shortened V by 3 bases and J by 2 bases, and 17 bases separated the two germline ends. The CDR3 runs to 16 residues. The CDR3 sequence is CASSPLAVPGAYEQYF. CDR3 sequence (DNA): TGTGCCAGCTCACCCTTAGCGGTCCCAGGTGCCTACGAGCAGTACTTC.

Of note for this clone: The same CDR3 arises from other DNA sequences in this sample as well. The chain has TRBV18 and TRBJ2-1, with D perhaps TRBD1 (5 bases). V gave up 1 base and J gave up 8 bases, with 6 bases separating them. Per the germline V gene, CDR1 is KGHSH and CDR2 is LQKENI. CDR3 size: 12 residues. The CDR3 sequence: CASSPLGDEQFF. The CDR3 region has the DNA TGTGCCAGCTCACCACTAGGGGATGAGCAGTTCTTC.

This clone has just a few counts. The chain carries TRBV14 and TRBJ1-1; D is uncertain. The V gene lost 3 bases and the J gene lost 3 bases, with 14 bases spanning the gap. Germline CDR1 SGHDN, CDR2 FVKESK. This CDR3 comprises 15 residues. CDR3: CASSQGTGWDTEAFF. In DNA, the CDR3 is TGTGCCAGCAGCCAGGGAACGGGTTGGGACACTGAAGCTTTCTTT.

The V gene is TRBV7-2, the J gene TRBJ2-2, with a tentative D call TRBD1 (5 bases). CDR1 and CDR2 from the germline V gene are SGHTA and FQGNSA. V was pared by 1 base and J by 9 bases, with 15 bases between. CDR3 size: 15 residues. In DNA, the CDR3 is TGTGCCAGCAGCTTAGAGTTGGGGCGCCACCGGGAGCTGTTTTTT. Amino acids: CASSLELGRHRELFF.

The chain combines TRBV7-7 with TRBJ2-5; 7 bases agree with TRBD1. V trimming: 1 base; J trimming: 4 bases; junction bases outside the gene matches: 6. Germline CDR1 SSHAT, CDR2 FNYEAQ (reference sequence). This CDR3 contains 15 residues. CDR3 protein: CASSLEGQSGETQYF. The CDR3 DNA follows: TGTGCCAGCAGCTTAGAGGGACAGTCAGGAGAGACCCAGTACTTC.

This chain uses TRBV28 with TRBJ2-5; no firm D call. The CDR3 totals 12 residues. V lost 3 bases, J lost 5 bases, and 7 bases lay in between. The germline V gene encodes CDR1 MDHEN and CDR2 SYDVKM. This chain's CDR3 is CASSLSWETQYF. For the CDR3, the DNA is TGTGCCAGCAGTTTGTCCTGGGAGACCCAGTACTTC.

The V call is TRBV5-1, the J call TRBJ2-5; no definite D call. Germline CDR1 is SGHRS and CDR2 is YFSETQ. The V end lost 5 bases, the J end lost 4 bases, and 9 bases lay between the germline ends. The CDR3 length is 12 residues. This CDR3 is CASSIFLETQYF. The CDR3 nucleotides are TGCGCCAGCAGTATATTTCTAGAGACCCAGTACTTC.

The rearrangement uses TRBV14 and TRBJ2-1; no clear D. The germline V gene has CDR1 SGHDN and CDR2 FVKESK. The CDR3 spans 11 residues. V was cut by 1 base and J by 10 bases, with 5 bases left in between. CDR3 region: CASSQGYEQFF. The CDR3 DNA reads TGTGCCAGCAGCCAAGGGTACGAGCAGTTCTTC.

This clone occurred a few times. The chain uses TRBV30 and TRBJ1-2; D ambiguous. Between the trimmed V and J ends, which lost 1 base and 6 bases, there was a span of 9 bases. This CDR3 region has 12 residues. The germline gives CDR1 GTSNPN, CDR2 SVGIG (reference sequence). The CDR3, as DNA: TGTGCCTGGAGTGATTTAGGGAATGGCTACACCTTC. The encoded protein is CAWSDLGNGYTF.

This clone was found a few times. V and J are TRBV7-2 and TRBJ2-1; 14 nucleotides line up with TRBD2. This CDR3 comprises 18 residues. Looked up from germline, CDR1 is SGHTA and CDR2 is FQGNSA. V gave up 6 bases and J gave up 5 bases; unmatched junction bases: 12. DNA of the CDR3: TGTGCCAGCAGGCCACCGGGACTAGCGGGGGTCCTTGACAATGAGCAGTTCTTC. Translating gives CASRPPGLAGVLDNEQFF.

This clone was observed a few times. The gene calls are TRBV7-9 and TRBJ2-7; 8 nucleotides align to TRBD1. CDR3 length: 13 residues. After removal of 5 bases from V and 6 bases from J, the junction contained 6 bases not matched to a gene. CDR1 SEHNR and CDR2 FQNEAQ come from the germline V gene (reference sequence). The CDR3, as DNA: TGTGCCAGCAGCCAGGACAGGGATGGCGAGCAGTACGTC. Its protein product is CASSQDRDGEQYV.